Listed below are T cell receptor beta chains from one sample, sequenced in a study of identifying expanded T cells in peripheral blood. Method: immunoSEQ multiplex PCR; TCRdb's copy keeps in-frame clones and lacks some. The sample records about 110,000 clones, 88% being singletons. Sequences were obtained from blood. All receptors derive from a person aged 18 to 75 in good health. The CDR3 runs from the conserved cysteine through the conserved F or W. A D gene is named only where the DNA matches it firmly. Clone size is shown for a subset of rows, as once, few, many or a class of expanded clone.

-,TRBJ2-3,-,TRBV30,TGTGCCTGGAGTGTAGGTACGCAGTATTTT,CAWSVGTQYF
-,TRBJ1-6,-,TRBV9,TGTGCCAGCAGCGTAGATGGGTACTCACCCCTCCACTTT,CASSVDGYSPLHF
-,TRBJ1-1,-,TRBV29-1,TGCAGCGTTGCGTGGGTTGGCTTTCAGGACACTGAAGCTTTCTTT,CSVAWVGFQDTEAFF
-,TRBJ2-2,-,TRBV4-1,TGCGCCAGCAGCCATGACTGGTCCACCGGGGAGCTGTTTTTT,CASSHDWSTGELFF
-,TRBJ1-1,-,TRBV5-1,TGCGCCAGCAGGAACAACCTACAGCAGGGGCTAAGCACTGAAGCTTTCTTT,CASRNNLQQGLSTEAFF
-,TRBJ2-5,TRBD2,TRBV5-6,TGTGCCAGCAGCCTAGCGGGGGGGGTCCAAGAGACCCAGTACTTC,CASSLAGGVQETQYF
-,TRBJ1-2,TRBD1,TRBV18,TGTGCCAGCTCACCCAGCCTGGGACAGGGATTGAATGGCTACACCTTC,CASSPSLGQGLNGYTF
-,TRBJ2-1,-,TRBV27,TGTGCCAGTCTAGACGGACCCGGCTCCTACAATGAGCAGTTCTTC,CASLDGPGSYNEQFF
-,TRBJ2-2,-,TRBV2,TGTGCCACCCAGGACACCTCGAACACCGGGGAGCTGTTTTTT,CATQDTSNTGELFF
-,TRBJ1-4,-,TRBV28,TGTGCCAGCAGTTTAGGGGACTGGGAAAAACTGTTTTTT,CASSLGDWEKLFF
-,TRBJ1-2,-,TRBV5-6,TGTGCCAGCAGCTCCTATAACTATGGCTACACCTTC,CASSSYNYGYTF
-,TRBJ2-5,TRBD2,TRBV7-2,TGTGCCAGCAGCTCCTCGGTGGTAGCGGGCCAAGAGACCCAGTACTTC,CASSSSVVAGQETQYF
-,TRBJ2-3,-,TRBV7-2,TGTGCCAGCAGCTTAGTGGCCGGGGGCAGAGCCACAGATACGCAGTATTTT,CASSLVAGGRATDTQYF
-,TRBJ1-1,-,TRBV7-9,TGTGCCAGCAGCTCTGGGGGCAACACTGAAGCTTTCTTT,CASSSGGNTEAFF
-,TRBJ1-2,TRBD1,TRBV5-5,TGTGCCAGCAGGTATACCGGGACAGTCCTTAACTATGGCTACACCTTC,CASRYTGTVLNYGYTF
once,TRBJ2-7,TRBD1,TRBV6-5,TGTGCCAGCGCCCTTCGTCTGACAGGGGGCGGCGAGCAGTACTTC,CASALRLTGGGEQYF
-,TRBJ2-5,-,TRBV19,TGTGCCAGTACCGACAGGATAGAGACCCAGTACTTC,CASTDRIETQYF